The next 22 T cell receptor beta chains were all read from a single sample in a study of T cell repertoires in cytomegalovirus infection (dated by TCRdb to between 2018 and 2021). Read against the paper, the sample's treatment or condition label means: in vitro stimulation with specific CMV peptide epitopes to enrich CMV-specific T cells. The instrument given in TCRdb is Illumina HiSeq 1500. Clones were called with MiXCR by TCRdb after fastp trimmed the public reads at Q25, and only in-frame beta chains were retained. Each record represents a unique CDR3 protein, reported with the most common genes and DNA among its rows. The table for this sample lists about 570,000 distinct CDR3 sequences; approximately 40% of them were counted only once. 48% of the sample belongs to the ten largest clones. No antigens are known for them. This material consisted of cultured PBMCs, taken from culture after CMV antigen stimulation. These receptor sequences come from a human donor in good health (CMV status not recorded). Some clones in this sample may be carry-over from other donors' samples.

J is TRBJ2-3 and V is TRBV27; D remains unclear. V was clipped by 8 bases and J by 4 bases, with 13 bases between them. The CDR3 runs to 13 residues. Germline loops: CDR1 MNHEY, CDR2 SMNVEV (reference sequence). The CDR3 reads CASSIAPADTQYF. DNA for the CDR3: TGTGCCAGCTCCATAGCCCCCGCAGATACGCAGTATTTT.

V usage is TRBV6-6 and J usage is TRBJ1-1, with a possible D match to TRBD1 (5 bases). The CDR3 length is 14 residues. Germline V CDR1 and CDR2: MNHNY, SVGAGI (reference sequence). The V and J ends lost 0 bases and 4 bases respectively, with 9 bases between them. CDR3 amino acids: CASSYSGGTTEAFF. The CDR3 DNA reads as TGTGCCAGCAGTTACTCCGGGGGTACCACTGAAGCTTTCTTT.

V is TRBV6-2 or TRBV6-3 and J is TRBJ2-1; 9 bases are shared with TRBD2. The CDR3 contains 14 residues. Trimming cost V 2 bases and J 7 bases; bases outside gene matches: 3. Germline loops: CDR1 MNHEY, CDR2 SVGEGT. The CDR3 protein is CASSYGTSFNEQFF. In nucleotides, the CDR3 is TGTGCCAGCAGTTACGGGACTAGCTTTAATGAGCAGTTCTTC.

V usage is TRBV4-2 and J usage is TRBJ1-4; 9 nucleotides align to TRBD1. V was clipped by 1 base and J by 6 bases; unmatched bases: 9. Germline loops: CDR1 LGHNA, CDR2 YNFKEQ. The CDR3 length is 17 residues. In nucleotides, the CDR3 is TGTGCCAGCAGCCAAGCGCCGGCGGGACAGGGTTATGAAAAACTGTTTTTT. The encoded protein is CASSQAPAGQGYEKLFF.

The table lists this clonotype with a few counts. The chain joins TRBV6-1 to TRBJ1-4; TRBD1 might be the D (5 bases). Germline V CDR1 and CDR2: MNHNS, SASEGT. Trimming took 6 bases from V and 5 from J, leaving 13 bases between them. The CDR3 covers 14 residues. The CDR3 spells CASSRRGLNEKLFF. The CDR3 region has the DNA TGTGCCAGCAGCCGACGGGGCCTAAATGAAAAACTGTTTTTT.

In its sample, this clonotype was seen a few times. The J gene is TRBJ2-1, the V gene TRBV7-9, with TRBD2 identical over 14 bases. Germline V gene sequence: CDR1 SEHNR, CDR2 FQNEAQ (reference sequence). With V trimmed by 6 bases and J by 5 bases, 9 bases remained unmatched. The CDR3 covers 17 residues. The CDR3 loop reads CASSYQTSGGVDNEQFF. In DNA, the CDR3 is TGTGCCAGCAGTTACCAGACTAGCGGGGGGGTCGACAATGAGCAGTTCTTC.

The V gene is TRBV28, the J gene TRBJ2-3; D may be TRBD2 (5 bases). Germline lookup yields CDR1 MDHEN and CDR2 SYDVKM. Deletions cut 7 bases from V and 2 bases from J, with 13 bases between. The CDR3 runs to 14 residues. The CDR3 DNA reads TGTGCCAGCAATCGGGGAGAATTCACAGATACGCAGTATTTT. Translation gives CASNRGEFTDTQYF.

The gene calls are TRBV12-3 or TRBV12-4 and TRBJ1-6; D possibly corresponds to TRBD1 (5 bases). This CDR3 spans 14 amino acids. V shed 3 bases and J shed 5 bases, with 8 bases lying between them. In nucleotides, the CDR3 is TGTGCCAGCAGTTTGCAACAGGATAATTCACCCCTCCACTTT. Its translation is CASSLQQDNSPLHF.

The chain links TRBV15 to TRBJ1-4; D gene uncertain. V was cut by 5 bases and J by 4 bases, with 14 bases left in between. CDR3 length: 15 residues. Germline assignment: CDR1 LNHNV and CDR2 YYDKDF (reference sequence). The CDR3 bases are TGTGCCACCAGCGCCGGGCAGCTACTTAATGAAAAACTGTTTTTT. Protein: CATSAGQLLNEKLFF.

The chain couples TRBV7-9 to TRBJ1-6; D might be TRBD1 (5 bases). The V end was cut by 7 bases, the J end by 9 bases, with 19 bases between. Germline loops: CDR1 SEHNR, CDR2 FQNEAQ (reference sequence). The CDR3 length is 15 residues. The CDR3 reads CASTRDGAGTSPLHF. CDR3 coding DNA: TGTGCCAGCACCAGGGATGGGGCCGGAACTTCACCCCTCCACTTT.

The CDR3 here is CASSLGRDGIQYF. In DNA, the CDR3 is TGTGCCAGCAGCTTGGGCAGGGACGGCATTCAGTACTTC. The chain couples TRBV7-2 to TRBJ2-4; D possibly uses TRBD1 or TRBD2 (5 bases each). The CDR3 contains 13 residues. V dropped 3 bases and J dropped 9 bases, with 12 bases sitting between them. Germline CDR1 reads SGHTA; CDR2 reads FQGNSA.

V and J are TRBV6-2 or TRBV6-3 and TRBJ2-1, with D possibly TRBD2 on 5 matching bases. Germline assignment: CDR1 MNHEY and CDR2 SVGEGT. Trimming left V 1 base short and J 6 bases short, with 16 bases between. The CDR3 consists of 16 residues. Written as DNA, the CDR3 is TGTGCCAGCAGTTACTGGGCGGGTGGGCTTCGCAATGAGCAGTTCTTC. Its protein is CASSYWAGGLRNEQFF.

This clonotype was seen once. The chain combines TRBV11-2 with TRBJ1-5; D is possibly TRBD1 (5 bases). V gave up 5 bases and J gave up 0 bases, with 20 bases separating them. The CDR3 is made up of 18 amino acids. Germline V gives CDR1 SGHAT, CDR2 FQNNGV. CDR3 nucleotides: TGTGCCAGCAGCCCTGAGGGTTTTGGGGGATATAGCAATCAGCCCCAGCATTTT. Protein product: CASSPEGFGGYSNQPQHF.

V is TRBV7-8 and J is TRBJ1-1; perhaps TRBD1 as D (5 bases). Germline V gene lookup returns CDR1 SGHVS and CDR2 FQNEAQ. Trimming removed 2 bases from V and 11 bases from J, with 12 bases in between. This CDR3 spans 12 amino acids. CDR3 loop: CASSLTGDWAFF. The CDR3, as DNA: TGTGCCAGCAGCTTAACAGGTGACTGGGCTTTCTTT.

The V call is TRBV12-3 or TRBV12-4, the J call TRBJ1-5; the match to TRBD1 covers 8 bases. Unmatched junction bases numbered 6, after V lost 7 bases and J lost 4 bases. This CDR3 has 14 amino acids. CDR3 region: CASTPGQANQPQHF. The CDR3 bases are TGTGCCAGCACCCCGGGACAGGCTAATCAGCCCCAGCATTTT.

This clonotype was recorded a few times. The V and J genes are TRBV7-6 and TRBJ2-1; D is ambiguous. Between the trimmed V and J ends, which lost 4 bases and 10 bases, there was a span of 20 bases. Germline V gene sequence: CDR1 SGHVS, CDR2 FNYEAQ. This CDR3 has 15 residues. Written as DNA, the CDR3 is TGTGCCAGCAGCTACTTCTCGGTGGAGAGAGGCGAGCAGTTCTTC. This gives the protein CASSYFSVERGEQFF.

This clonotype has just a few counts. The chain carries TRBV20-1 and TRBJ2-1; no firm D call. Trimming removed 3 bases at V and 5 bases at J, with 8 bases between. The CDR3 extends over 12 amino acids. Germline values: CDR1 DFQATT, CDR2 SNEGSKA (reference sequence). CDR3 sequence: CSASQTDNEQFF. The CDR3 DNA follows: TGCAGTGCTAGTCAAACAGACAATGAGCAGTTCTTC.

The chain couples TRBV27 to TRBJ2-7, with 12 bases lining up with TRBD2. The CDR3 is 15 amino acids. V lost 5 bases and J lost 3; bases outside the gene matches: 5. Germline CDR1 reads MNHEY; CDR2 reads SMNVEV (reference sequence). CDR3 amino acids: CASSMGLAGLYEQYF. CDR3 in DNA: TGTGCCAGCAGTATGGGACTAGCGGGTCTCTACGAGCAGTACTTC.

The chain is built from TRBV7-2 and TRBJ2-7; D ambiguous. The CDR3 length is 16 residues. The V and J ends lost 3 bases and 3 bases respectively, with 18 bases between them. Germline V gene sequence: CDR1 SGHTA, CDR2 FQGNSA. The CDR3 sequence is CASSFFPSRRDYEQYF. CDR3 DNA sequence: TGTGCCAGCAGCTTCTTTCCGAGCCGACGAGACTACGAGCAGTACTTC. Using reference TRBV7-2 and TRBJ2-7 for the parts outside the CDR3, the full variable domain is GAGVSQSPSNKVTEKGKDVELRCDPISGHTALYWYRQSLGQGLEFLIYFQGNSAPDKSGLPSDRFSAERTGGSVSTLTIQRTQQEDSAVYLCASSFFPSRRDYEQYFGPGTRLTVT.

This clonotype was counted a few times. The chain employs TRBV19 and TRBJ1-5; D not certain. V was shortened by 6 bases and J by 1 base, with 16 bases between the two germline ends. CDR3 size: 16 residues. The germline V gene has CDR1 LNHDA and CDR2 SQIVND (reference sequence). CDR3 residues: CASSPLNRASNQPQHF. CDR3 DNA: TGTGCCAGTAGCCCACTTAACAGAGCAAGCAATCAGCCCCAGCATTTT.

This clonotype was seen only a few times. The CDR3 DNA is TGTGCCAGCAGCCGCCCAGGCAGGACCTATGGCTACACCTTC. It is translated as CASSRPGRTYGYTF. V gene TRBV7-2 combines with J gene TRBJ1-2; D remains unclear. The germline V gene encodes CDR1 SGHTA and CDR2 FQGNSA. The CDR3 runs 14 residues. Trimming stripped 5 bases from V and 4 bases from J, with 14 bases between.

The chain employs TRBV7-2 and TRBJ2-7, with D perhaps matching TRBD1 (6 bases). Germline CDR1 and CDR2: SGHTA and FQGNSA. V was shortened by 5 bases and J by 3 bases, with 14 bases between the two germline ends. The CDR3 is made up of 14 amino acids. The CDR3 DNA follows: TGTGCCAGCAGCCTCCAGGGGAAGGGCTACGAGCAGTACTTC. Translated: CASSLQGKGYEQYF.